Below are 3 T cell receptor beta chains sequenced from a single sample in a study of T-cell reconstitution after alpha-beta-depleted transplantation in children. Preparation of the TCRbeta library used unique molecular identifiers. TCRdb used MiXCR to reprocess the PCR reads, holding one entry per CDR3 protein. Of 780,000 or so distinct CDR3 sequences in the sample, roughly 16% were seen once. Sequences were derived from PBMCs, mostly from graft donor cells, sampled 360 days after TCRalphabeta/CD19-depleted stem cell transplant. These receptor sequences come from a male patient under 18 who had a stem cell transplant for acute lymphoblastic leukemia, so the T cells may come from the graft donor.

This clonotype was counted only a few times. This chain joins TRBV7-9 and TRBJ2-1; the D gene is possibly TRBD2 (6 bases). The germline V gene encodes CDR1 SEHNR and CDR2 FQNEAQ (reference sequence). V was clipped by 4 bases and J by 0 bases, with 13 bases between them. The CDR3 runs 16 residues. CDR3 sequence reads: CASSSMGGRSYNEQFF. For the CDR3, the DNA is TGTGCCAGCAGCTCGATGGGGGGACGCTCCTACAATGAGCAGTTCTTC.

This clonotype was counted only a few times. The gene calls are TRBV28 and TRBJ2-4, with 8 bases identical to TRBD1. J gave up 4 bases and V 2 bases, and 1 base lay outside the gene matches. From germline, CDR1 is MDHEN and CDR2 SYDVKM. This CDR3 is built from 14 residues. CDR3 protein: CASSLRDRKNIQYF. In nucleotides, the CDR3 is TGTGCCAGCAGTTTAAGGGACAGGAAAAACATTCAGTACTTC.

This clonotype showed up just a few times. The chain's CDR3 is CASSLRGPNQPQHF. The CDR3, as DNA: TGTGCCAGCAGCCTCAGGGGGCCTAATCAGCCCCAGCATTTT. This sequence joins TRBV7-6 and TRBJ1-5, with TRBD1 identical over 8 bases. Looked up from germline, CDR1 is SGHVS and CDR2 is FNYEAQ. V lost 5 bases, J lost 4 bases, and 4 bases stayed unmatched. The CDR3 covers 14 residues. The whole variable domain, filled in from reference TRBV7-6 and TRBJ1-5, reads GAGVSQSPRYKVTKRGQDVALRCDPISGHVSLYWYRQALGQGPEFLTYFNYEAQQDKSGLPNDRFSAERPEGSISTLTIQRTEQRDSAMYRCASSLRGPNQPQHFGDGTRLSIL.